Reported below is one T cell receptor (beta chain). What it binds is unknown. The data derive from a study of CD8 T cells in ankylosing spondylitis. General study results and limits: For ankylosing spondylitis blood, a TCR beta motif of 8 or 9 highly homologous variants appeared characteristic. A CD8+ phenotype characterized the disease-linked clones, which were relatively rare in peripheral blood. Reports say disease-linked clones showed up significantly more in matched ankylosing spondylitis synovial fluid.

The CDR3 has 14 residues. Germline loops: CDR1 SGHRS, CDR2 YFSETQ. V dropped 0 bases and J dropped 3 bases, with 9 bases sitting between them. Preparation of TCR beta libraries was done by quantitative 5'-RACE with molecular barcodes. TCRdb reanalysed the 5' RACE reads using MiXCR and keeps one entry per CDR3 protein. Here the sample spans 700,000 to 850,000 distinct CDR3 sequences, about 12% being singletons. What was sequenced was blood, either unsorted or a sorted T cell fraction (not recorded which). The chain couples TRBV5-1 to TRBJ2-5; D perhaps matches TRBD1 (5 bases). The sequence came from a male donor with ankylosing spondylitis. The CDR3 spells CASSLDTGEETQYF. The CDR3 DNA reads TGCGCCAGCAGCTTGGATACAGGTGAAGAGACCCAGTACTTC.